The clone carrying this T cell receptor beta chain showed up just a few times. Time point reported: newly diagnosed GD, antithyroid drugs for less than 3 months. Isolated PBMC RNA provided the starting material for the TCR library. This sample is drawn from a study of regulatory T cells in long-lasting Graves disease. Trimming cost V 4 bases and J 4 bases; bases outside gene matches: 7. The CDR3 has 15 amino acids. Building the TCR beta libraries relied on iRepertoire HTBI primers, and CDR3 regions underwent Arm-PCR. TCRdb re-derived calls from the multiplex PCR reads in MiXCR, one entry per CDR3 protein. Of around 480,000 distinct CDR3 sequences in the sample, about 15% are singletons; the top ten hold 25%. These same data were also listed under a study on T cells in Graves' hyperthyroidism and ophthalmopathy.

The rearrangement links TRBV12-3 or TRBV12-4 to TRBJ2-1; 7 bases match TRBD2. The source is a woman aged 40-65 years with Graves disease. This specimen was peripheral blood mononuclear cells (PBMCs), taken at new diagnosis, from a patient treated with antithyroid drugs. The CDR3 sequence: CASSSRGVNYNEQFF. CDR3 sequence (DNA): TGTGCCAGCAGTTCTCGGGGGGTAAATTACAATGAGCAGTTCTTC.